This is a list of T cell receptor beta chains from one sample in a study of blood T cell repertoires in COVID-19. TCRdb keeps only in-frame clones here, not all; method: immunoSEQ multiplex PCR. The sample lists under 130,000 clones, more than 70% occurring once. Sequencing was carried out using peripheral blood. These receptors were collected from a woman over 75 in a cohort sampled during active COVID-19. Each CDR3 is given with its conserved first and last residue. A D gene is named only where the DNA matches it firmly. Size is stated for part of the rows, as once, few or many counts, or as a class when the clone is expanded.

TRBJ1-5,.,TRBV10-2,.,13,CASAGGINQPQHF,TGCGCCAGCGCAGGAGGGATCAATCAGCCCCAGCATTTT
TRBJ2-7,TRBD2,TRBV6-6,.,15,CASSNQAGGLYEQYF,TGTGCCAGCAGTAACCAAGCGGGGGGGCTGTACGAGCAGTACTTC
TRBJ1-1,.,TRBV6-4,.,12,CASSATRGPPSF,TGTGCCAGCAGTGCCACGCGGGGGCCTCCCTCTTTT
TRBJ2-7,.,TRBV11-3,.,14,CASSLQGGSAEQYF,TGTGCCAGCAGCTTACAGGGGGGCTCCGCCGAGCAGTACTTC
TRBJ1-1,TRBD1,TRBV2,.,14,CASSEGTGGASAFF,TGTGCCAGCAGTGAAGGGACAGGGGGCGCCTCAGCTTTCTTT
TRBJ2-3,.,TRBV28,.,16,CASSHQAGQFSDTQYF,TGTGCCAGCAGCCACCAGGCGGGACAGTTCTCAGATACGCAGTATTTT
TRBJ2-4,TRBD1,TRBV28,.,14,CASSLGIDRGRQYF,TGTGCCAGCAGTTTAGGGATCGACAGGGGGAGACAGTACTTC
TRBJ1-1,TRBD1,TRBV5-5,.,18,CASSVIQGGGLMNTEAFF,TGTGCCAGCAGCGTTATCCAGGGGGGCGGACTTATGAACACTGAAGCTTTCTTT
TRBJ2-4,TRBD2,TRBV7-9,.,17,CASSLYPSGVAKNIQYF,TGTGCCAGCAGCTTATATCCTAGCGGGGTAGCCAAAAACATTCAGTACTTC
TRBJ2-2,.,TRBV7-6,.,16,CASSPSTVRGTGELFF,TGTGCCAGCAGCCCCAGTACAGTACGGGGGACCGGGGAGCTGTTTTTT
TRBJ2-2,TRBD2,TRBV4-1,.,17,CASSQDPSGGWSGELFF,TGCGCCAGCAGCCAAGATCCGAGCGGGGGTTGGTCCGGGGAGCTGTTTTTT
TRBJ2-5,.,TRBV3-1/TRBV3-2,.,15,CASSPLGARRETQYF,TGTGCCAGCAGCCCTCTGGGGGCTAGGCGAGAGACCCAGTACTTC
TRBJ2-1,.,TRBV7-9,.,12,CASGRLYNEQFF,TGTGCCAGTGGGAGACTATACAATGAGCAGTTCTTC
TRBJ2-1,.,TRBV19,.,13,CASNFVASGEQFF,TGTGCCAGTAATTTTGTGGCGAGCGGTGAGCAGTTCTTC
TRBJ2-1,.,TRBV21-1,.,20,CASSKREGLTSGSLYNEQFF,TGTGCCAGCAGCAAACGGGAGGGCTTGACTAGCGGGAGTCTCTACAATGAGCAGTTCTTC
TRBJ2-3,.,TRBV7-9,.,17,CASSLALIAGPTDTQYF,TGTGCCAGCAGCTTAGCGTTAATCGCGGGACCAACAGATACGCAGTATTTT
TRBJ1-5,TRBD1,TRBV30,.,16,CAWSVGGTDPNQPQHF,TGTGCCTGGAGTGTAGGGGGGACAGATCCGAATCAGCCCCAGCATTTT
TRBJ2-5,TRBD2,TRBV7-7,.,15,CASSEGLAGVETQYF,TGTGCTAGCAGCGAGGGACTAGCGGGAGTAGAGACCCAGTACTTC
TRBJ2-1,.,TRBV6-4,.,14,CASRASGDFNEQFF,TGTGCCAGCAGAGCCTCCGGGGACTTCAATGAGCAGTTCTTC
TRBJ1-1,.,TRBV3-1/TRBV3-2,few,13,CASSQVSRGEAFF,TGTGCCAGCAGCCAAGTATCTCGGGGTGAAGCTTTCTTT
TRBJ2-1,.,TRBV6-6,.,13,CASGQGSYNEQFF,TGTGCCAGCGGGCAGGGGTCTTACAATGAGCAGTTCTTC
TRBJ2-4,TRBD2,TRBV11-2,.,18,CASSLLAGGTLAKNIQYF,TGTGCCAGCAGTCTACTAGCGGGGGGAACCCTAGCCAAAAACATTCAGTACTTC
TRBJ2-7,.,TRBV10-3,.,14,CAISELQDSYEQYF,TGTGCCATCAGTGAGTTACAGGACTCCTACGAGCAGTACTTC
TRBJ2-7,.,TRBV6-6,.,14,CASSYAQTTYEQYF,TGTGCCAGCAGTTACGCACAGACTACCTACGAGCAGTACTTC
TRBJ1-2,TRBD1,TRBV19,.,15,CASSPGQAANYGYTF,TGTGCCAGTAGTCCCGGACAGGCTGCTAACTATGGCTACACCTTC
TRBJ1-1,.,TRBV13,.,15,CASSSKGAGNTEAFF,TGTGCCAGCAGCTCCAAAGGGGCAGGAAACACTGAAGCTTTCTTT
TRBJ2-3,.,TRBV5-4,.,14,CASSLKGDTDTQYF,TGTGCCAGCAGCTTGAAGGGGGACACAGATACGCAGTATTTT
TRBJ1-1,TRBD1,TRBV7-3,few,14,CASSSGQGATEAFF,TGTGCCAGCAGCTCGGGACAGGGGGCAACTGAAGCTTTCTTT
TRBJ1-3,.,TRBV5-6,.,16,CASSWMLGSSGNTIYF,TGTGCCAGCAGCTGGATGCTCGGGAGCTCTGGAAACACCATATATTTT
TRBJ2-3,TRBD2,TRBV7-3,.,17,CASSLTGTSGGTDTQYF,TGTGCCAGCAGCTTAACCGGGACTAGCGGGGGCACAGATACGCAGTATTTT
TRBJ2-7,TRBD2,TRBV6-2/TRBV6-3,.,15,CASSQGRGVPYEQYF,TGTGCCAGCAGCCAAGGACGGGGGGTCCCCTACGAGCAGTACTTC
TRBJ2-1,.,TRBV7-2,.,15,CASSPMGTGGNEQFF,TGTGCCAGCAGCCCGATGGGCACCGGAGGTAATGAGCAGTTCTTC
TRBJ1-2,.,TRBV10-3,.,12,CAISESRYGYTF,TGTGCCATCAGTGAGTCGAGGTATGGCTACACCTTC
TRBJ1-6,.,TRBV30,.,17,CAWRAKFDSTYNSPLHF,TGTGCCTGGAGGGCAAAATTCGACAGTACGTATAATTCACCCCTCCACTTT
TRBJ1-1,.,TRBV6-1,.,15,CASSDTPGTNTEAFF,TGTGCCAGCAGTGATACCCCAGGGACAAACACTGAAGCTTTCTTT
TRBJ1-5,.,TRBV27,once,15,CASSSSGDSNQPQHF,TGTGCCAGCAGTTCCTCAGGGGATAGCAATCAGCCCCAGCATTTT
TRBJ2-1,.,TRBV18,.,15,CASSPLAGVEIEQFF,TGTGCCAGCTCACCACTCGCAGGGGTCGAGATTGAGCAGTTCTTC
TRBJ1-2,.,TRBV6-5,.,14,CASRGYGARGGYTF,TGTGCCAGCAGGGGTTATGGAGCCCGTGGTGGCTACACCTTC
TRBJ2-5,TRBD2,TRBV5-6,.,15,CASSFGLADQETQYF,TGTGCCAGCAGCTTCGGACTAGCGGATCAAGAGACCCAGTACTTC
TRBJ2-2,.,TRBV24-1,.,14,CATSLQGNTGELFF,TGTGCCACCAGTCTGCAGGGTAACACCGGGGAGCTGTTTTTT
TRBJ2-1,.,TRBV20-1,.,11,CSAEVLAKQFF,TGCAGTGCCGAGGTTTTGGCGAAACAGTTCTTC
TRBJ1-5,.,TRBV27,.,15,CASSFGGIGNQPQHF,TGTGCCAGCAGTTTCGGGGGGATCGGCAATCAGCCCCAGCATTTT
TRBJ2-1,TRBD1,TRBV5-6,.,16,CASSLAGGTVYNEQFF,TGTGCCAGCAGCTTGGCAGGGGGCACTGTCTACAATGAGCAGTTCTTC
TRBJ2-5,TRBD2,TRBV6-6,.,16,CASSYRASGVQETQYF,TGTGCCAGCAGTTACAGGGCTAGCGGGGTCCAAGAGACCCAGTACTTC
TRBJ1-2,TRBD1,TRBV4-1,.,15,CASSLGRDREGGYTF,TGCGCCAGCAGCCTTGGCCGGGACAGGGAAGGTGGCTACACCTTC